These 25 T cell receptor beta chains share one sample of origin, sequenced in a study of cytomegalovirus exposure and HLA in healthy donors. PCR involved 60 Vbeta and 13 Jbeta primers. Some clones are missing from TCRdb's copy, which holds only in-frame ones; the method was immunoSEQ multiplex PCR. The repertoire table contains under 150,000 clones. Sample: PBMCs. Receptor source: a woman aged 60-70 years in good health and CMV-seronegative.

The rearrangement joins TRBV7-9 to TRBJ1-5; the match to TRBD1 covers 7 bases. Trimming at V came to 5 bases and at J to 5 bases, leaving 6 bases not matched to a gene. This CDR3 comprises 14 residues. CDR1 and CDR2 from the germline V gene are SEHNR and FQNEAQ (reference sequence). CDR3 DNA: TGTGCCAGCAGCCAGGGACAGAGAGATCAGCCCCAGCATTTT. It codes for CASSQGQRDQPQHF.

V and J are TRBV28 and TRBJ2-3; D remains ambiguous. Trimming cost V 5 bases and J 0 bases, with 15 bases left between them. The V gene's germline CDR1 is MDHEN and CDR2 SYDVKM. The CDR3 extends over 16 amino acids. CDR3 nucleotides: TGTGCCAGCAGTCCATATCGGTCTACTAGCACAGATACGCAGTATTTT. Translating gives CASSPYRSTSTDTQYF.

For the CDR3, the DNA is TGTGCCAGCAGCCTCTCAGGGGGCGGCAATCAGCCCCAGCATTTT. This codes for CASSLSGGGNQPQHF. V is TRBV7-2 and J is TRBJ1-5; 8 nucleotides match TRBD1. After removal of 5 bases from V and 2 bases from J, the junction contained 5 bases not matched to a gene. Germline V gives CDR1 SGHTA, CDR2 FQGNSA. There are 15 residues in the CDR3.

V is TRBV9 and J is TRBJ1-5; D is possibly TRBD1 (6 bases). This CDR3 spans 15 amino acids. V was pared by 0 bases and J by 0 bases, with 7 bases between. Germline V gene lookup returns CDR1 SGDLS and CDR2 YYNGEE. The CDR3 loop reads CASSVEGDSNQPQHF. CDR3 sequence (DNA): TGTGCCAGCAGCGTAGAGGGGGATAGCAATCAGCCCCAGCATTTT.

This chain links TRBV7-3 with TRBJ2-5; 7 positions match TRBD2. After removal of 5 bases from V and 5 bases from J, the junction contained 11 bases not matched to a gene. The V gene's germline CDR1 is SGHTA and CDR2 FQGTGA. The length of the CDR3 is 15 residues. This chain's CDR3 is CASSPSGREVETQYF. The CDR3 nucleotides are TGTGCCAGCAGCCCCTCGGGGAGGGAAGTGGAGACCCAGTACTTC.

V usage is TRBV5-1 and J usage is TRBJ1-1, with D unclear. Trimming removed 5 bases at V and 4 bases at J, with 15 bases between. The CDR3 has 14 amino acids. Germline V gene data show CDR1 as SGHRS and CDR2 as YFSETQ. The CDR3, as DNA: TGCGCCAGCAGTATGCAAGGCGAGGTCACTGAAGCTTTCTTT. It is translated as CASSMQGEVTEAFF.

The chain uses TRBV28 and TRBJ1-5; D perhaps matches TRBD1 (6 bases). This CDR3 contains 15 residues. Trimming cost V 5 bases and J 3 bases, with 14 bases left between them. Germline lookup yields CDR1 MDHEN and CDR2 SYDVKM. The CDR3 DNA follows: TGTGCCAGCAGTCCAGCAGGGGTGGACAATCAGCCCCAGCATTTT. Encoded protein: CASSPAGVDNQPQHF.

V usage is TRBV5-6 and J usage is TRBJ1-2; D may be TRBD1 (6 bases). The CDR3 runs 18 residues. Between the trimmed V and J ends, which lost 4 bases and 3 bases, there was a span of 25 bases. The germline CDR1 and CDR2 sequences are SGHDT and YYEEEE. The CDR3 bases are TGTGCCAGCAGCCGTCTTATACTCGGGGACAACGAACACTATGGCTACACCTTC. This translates into CASSRLILGDNEHYGYTF.

J is TRBJ1-5 and V is TRBV5-5; D is possibly TRBD1 (5 bases). Trimming shortened V by 2 bases and J by 3 bases, and 12 bases separated the two germline ends. Per germline, CDR1 SGHKS and CDR2 YYEKEE (reference sequence). CDR3 length equals 15 residues. CDR3 DNA sequence: TGTGCCAGCAGCTTTTCCTCGACAGACAATCAGCCCCAGCATTTT. As protein: CASSFSSTDNQPQHF.

The chain is built from TRBV14 and TRBJ1-1; D possibly corresponds to TRBD1 (5 bases). The CDR3 is made up of 12 amino acids. The V end lost 1 base, the J end lost 8 bases, and 8 bases lay between the germline ends. Germline-derived CDR1 and CDR2 are SGHDN and FVKESK. CDR3 sequence reads: CASSQVRGEAFF. The CDR3 DNA is TGTGCCAGCAGCCAAGTAAGGGGCGAAGCTTTCTTT.

The genes are TRBV5-1 and TRBJ2-7; weak D call: TRBD2 (7 bases). Germline V gene sequence: CDR1 SGHRS, CDR2 YFSETQ. The V end lost 0 bases, the J end lost 6 bases, and 13 bases lay between the germline ends. This CDR3 is built from 14 residues. CDR3 sequence: CASSLERGGSEQYF. The CDR3, as DNA: TGCGCCAGCAGCTTGGAAAGGGGGGGCTCCGAGCAGTACTTC.

The V gene is TRBV2, the J gene TRBJ2-3; 9 bases agree with TRBD1. The CDR3 is 14 residues long. V gave up 6 bases and J gave up 5 bases; unmatched junction bases: 6. The germline V gene has CDR1 SNHLY and CDR2 FYNNEI. The DNA for the CDR3 is TGTGCCAGCAGAAGGGGACAGGGTGGAGATACGCAGTATTTT. It codes for CASRRGQGGDTQYF.

This sequence joins TRBV6-5 and TRBJ2-1; TRBD2 agrees at 8 bases. Germline CDR1 MNHEY, CDR2 SVGAGI. The V and J ends lost 0 bases and 3 bases, in that order; junction bases with no gene match: 4. The CDR3 totals 16 residues. This chain's CDR3 is CASSYSRAGVYNEQFF. In DNA, the CDR3 is TGTGCCAGCAGTTACTCGAGAGCGGGAGTCTACAATGAGCAGTTCTTC.

The V call is TRBV6-1, the J call TRBJ2-1; 10 bases are shared with TRBD2. CDR3 length equals 15 residues. V lost 8 bases and J lost 6; bases outside the gene matches: 10. Germline V lookup: CDR1 MNHNS, CDR2 SASEGT. CDR3 bases: TGTGCCAGCCTGAGCGGGAGGGCCTTCGGCAATGAGCAGTTCTTC. Encoded protein: CASLSGRAFGNEQFF.

The genes are TRBV27 and TRBJ2-1; 9 bases match TRBD2. The CDR3 runs to 16 residues. CDR1 is MNHEY, CDR2 SMNVEV, per germline (reference sequence). J was trimmed by 9 bases and V by 0 bases; bases with no gene match: 9. The CDR3 loop reads CASSLSFSPSGVEQFF. CDR3 DNA sequence: TGTGCCAGCAGTTTATCGTTCTCCCCTAGCGGGGTTGAGCAGTTCTTC.

The rearrangement uses TRBV5-1 and TRBJ2-7; D perhaps matches TRBD1 (6 bases). This CDR3 contains 14 residues. V was trimmed by 0 bases and J by 7 bases, leaving 14 bases between them. CDR1 is SGHRS, CDR2 YFSETQ, per germline. CDR3 protein: CASSLVGERGEQYF. The CDR3 DNA is TGCGCCAGCAGCTTGGTCGGGGAAAGGGGGGAGCAGTACTTC.

The chain uses TRBV2 and TRBJ1-2, with TRBD1 as a possible D gene (5 bases). Germline CDR1 and CDR2: SNHLY and FYNNEI. V was cut by 4 bases and J by 1 base, with 10 bases left in between. The CDR3 extends over 14 amino acids. The CDR3 coding sequence is TGTGCCAGCAGTGGACAGTCCTTTAACTATGGCTACACCTTC. Translated: CASSGQSFNYGYTF.

The rearrangement links TRBV27 to TRBJ1-2; tentatively, D is TRBD1 (6 bases). The germline V and J ends were trimmed by 3 bases and 6 bases, with 8 bases remaining between them. This CDR3 has 12 residues. Per germline, CDR1 MNHEY and CDR2 SMNVEV (reference sequence). CDR3 sequence (DNA): TGTGCCAGCAGTTTTCAGGGGAATGGCTACACCTTC. It yields the protein CASSFQGNGYTF.

This chain uses TRBV25-1 with TRBJ2-1, with 14 bases fitting TRBD2. V lost 6 bases and J lost 7; bases outside the gene matches: 8. Germline-derived CDR1 and CDR2 are MGHDK and SYGVNS. This CDR3 is built from 16 residues. The CDR3 loop is CASSPVTSGGANEQFF. CDR3 nucleotide sequence: TGTGCCAGCAGCCCCGTGACTAGCGGGGGGGCTAATGAGCAGTTCTTC.

The rearrangement uses TRBV2 and TRBJ1-6; tentatively, D is TRBD1 (6 bases). CDR1 SNHLY and CDR2 FYNNEI come from the germline V gene. Trimming took 4 bases from V and 8 from J, leaving 15 bases between them. The CDR3 has 15 residues. Here the CDR3 reads CASSVRGRGDSPLHF. The CDR3 bases are TGTGCCAGCAGTGTCCGAGGCAGGGGTGATTCACCCCTCCACTTT.

This chain connects TRBV5-1 to TRBJ1-3; 7 positions agree with TRBD1. J was trimmed by 0 bases and V by 0 bases; bases with no gene match: 3. This CDR3 region has 16 residues. Per the germline V gene, CDR1 is SGHRS and CDR2 is YFSETQ. CDR3 residues: CASSLDGTASGNTIYF. CDR3 nucleotides: TGCGCCAGCAGCTTGGACGGGACAGCCTCTGGAAACACCATATATTTT.

V usage is TRBV18 and J usage is TRBJ2-3; 7 bases are shared with TRBD1. This CDR3 has 16 residues. V lost 0 bases, J lost 4 bases, and 7 bases stayed unmatched. Germline V gives CDR1 KGHSH, CDR2 LQKENI. Here the CDR3 DNA reads TGTGCCAGCTCACCACCTGGACAGGCTCGCCCAGATACGCAGTATTTT. It codes for CASSPPGQARPDTQYF.

V usage is TRBV28 and J usage is TRBJ2-1; tentatively, D is TRBD2 (7 bases). The V and J ends lost 2 bases and 3 bases respectively, with 11 bases between them. Germline CDR1 reads MDHEN; CDR2 reads SYDVKM. There are 15 residues in the CDR3. CDR3 nucleotides: TGTGCCAGCAGTTTAGGGGGGGCTCACTACAATGAGCAGTTCTTC. Its protein product is CASSLGGAHYNEQFF.

The genes are TRBV28 and TRBJ2-5, with D possibly being TRBD2 (5 bases). Germline CDR1 and CDR2: MDHEN and SYDVKM. Between the trimmed V and J ends, which lost 5 bases and 7 bases, there was a span of 11 bases. The CDR3 totals 12 residues. CDR3 nucleotide sequence: TGTGCCAGCAGTGGACTCGAGGGGACCCAGTACTTC. Amino acid sequence: CASSGLEGTQYF.

The chain recombines TRBV2 with TRBJ2-1, with 9 bases matching TRBD2. With 3 bases clipped from V and 5 bases from J, the junction kept 5 bases outside the gene matches. Germline lookup yields CDR1 SNHLY and CDR2 FYNNEI. The CDR3 is 15 residues long. The CDR3 reads CASSDQAGGHNEQFF. The CDR3 DNA reads as TGTGCCAGCAGTGATCAAGCGGGGGGCCACAATGAGCAGTTCTTC.